The clone carrying this T cell receptor beta chain occurred a few times. Its antigen is undetermined. The data stem from a study of T cells after yellow fever vaccination. The 5'RACE template-switching step produced TCR cDNA and added a universal primer site and UMIs. TCRdb re-derived calls from the 5' RACE reads in MiXCR, one entry per CDR3 protein. The sample records some 600,000 distinct CDR3 sequences, about 15% being singletons. The CDR3 covers 14 residues. CDR1 and CDR2 (germline): SGDLS, YYNGEE. Trimming cost V 3 bases and J 5 bases; bases outside gene matches: 3. Findings of the study overall: Contaminants from the bulk population, in the form of abundant clonotypes, could be found in FACS-sorted repertoires.

This material consisted of PBMCs, taken around 5 days after the first yellow fever vaccination. The TCR originated in a man aged 18 to 29 who received the YFV17D yellow fever vaccine. The chain recombines TRBV9 with TRBJ2-1; 9 bases agree with TRBD1. This CDR3 is CASSGWDRDNEQFF. DNA for the CDR3: TGTGCCAGCAGCGGGTGGGACAGGGACAATGAGCAGTTCTTC.